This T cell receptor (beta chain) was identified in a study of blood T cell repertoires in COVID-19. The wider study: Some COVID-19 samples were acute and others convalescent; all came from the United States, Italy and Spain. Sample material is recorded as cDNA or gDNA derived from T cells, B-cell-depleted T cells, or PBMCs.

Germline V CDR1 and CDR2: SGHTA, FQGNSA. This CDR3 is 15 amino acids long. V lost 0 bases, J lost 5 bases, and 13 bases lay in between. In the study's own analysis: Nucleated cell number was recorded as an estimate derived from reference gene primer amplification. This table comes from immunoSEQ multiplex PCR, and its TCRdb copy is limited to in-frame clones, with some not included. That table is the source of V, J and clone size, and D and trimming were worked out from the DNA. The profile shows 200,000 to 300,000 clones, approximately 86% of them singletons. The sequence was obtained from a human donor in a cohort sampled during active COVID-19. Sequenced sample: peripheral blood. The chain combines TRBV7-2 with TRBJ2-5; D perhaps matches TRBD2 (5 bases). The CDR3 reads CASSLALVGDETQYF. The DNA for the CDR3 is TGTGCCAGCAGCTTAGCGCTGGTGGGAGACGAGACCCAGTACTTC.